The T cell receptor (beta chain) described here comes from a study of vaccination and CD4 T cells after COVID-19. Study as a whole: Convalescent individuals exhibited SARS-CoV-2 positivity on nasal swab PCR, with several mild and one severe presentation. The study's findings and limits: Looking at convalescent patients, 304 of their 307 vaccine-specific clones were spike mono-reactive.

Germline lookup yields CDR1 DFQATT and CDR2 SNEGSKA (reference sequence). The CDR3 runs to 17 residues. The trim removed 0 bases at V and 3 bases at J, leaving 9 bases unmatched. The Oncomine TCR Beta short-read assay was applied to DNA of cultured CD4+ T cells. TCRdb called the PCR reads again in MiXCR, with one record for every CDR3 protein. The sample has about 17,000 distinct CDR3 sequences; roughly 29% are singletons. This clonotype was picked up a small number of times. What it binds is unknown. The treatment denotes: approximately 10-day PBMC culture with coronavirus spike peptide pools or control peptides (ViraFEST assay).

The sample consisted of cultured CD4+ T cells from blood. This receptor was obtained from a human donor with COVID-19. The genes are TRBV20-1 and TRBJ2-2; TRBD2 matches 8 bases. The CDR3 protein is CSARDGQRGPYTGELFF. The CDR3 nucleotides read TGCAGTGCTAGAGATGGCCAGCGGGGGCCGTACACCGGGGAGCTGTTTTTT.